One and the same sample provided the 11 T cell receptor beta chains below, sequenced in a study of EBV T-cell therapy then PD-1 blockade in nasopharyngeal carcinoma. Documented treatment: AdE1-LMPpoly-expanded autologous EBV-specific T-cell therapy followed by anti-PD-1 nivolumab. Their cognate antigens are unknown. The protocol was immunoSEQ multiplex PCR, while the TCRdb copy is restricted to in-frame clones and leaves out a portion. The sample contains about 19,000 clones, roughly 83% of which appear only once. Sequencing used CD8+ T cells from blood, obtained at roughly day 35 from a patient whose treatment included autologous EBV-specific T cells and nivolumab. The receptors originated from a man aged 35-49 years with nasopharyngeal carcinoma.

Sample share makes this clone medium-sized (0.01 to 0.1%). V usage is TRBV4-3 and J usage is TRBJ1-6; D ambiguous. The CDR3 runs to 13 residues. Trimming removed 5 bases from V and 7 bases from J, with 9 bases in between. The germline gives CDR1 LGHNA, CDR2 YSLEER. The CDR3: CASSGLGNSPLHF. CDR3 sequence (DNA): TGCGCCAGCAGCGGACTCGGCAATTCACCCCTCCACTTT.

The rearrangement links TRBV3-1 (or the pseudogene TRBV3-2) to TRBJ1-5; D is possibly TRBD1 (5 bases). The CDR3 consists of 13 residues. Trimming took off 8 bases at V and 4 bases at J, with 12 bases between the two ends. Per the germline V gene, CDR1 is LGHDT and CDR2 is YNNKEL (reference sequence). This CDR3 reads CASSWGGNQPQHF. CDR3 DNA sequence: TGTGCCAGCTCTTGGGGGGGAAATCAGCCCCAGCATTTT.

The chain combines TRBV9 with TRBJ2-1; TRBD1 matches at 10 bases. Germline lookup yields CDR1 SGDLS and CDR2 YYNGEE. J was trimmed by 6 bases and V by 0 bases; bases with no gene match: 3. The CDR3 has 15 amino acids. CDR3 sequence (DNA): TGTGCCAGCAGCGTAGGACAGGGGGCGGTCAATGAGCAGTTCTTC. This gives the protein CASSVGQGAVNEQFF.

The genes are TRBV4-2 and TRBJ2-2, with D possibly TRBD1 on 6 matching bases. The ends were cut back, 2 bases at V and 5 bases at J, with 9 bases in the middle. Germline values: CDR1 LGHNA, CDR2 YNFKEQ. The CDR3 contains 14 residues. CDR3 sequence reads: CASSQLGGTGELFF. Here the CDR3 DNA reads TGTGCCAGCAGCCAATTAGGGGGAACCGGGGAGCTGTTTTTT.

The CDR3 loop is CASSLMTSGGITDTQYF. Here the CDR3 DNA reads TGTGCCAGCAGCTTAATGACTAGCGGGGGGATCACAGATACGCAGTATTTT. J is TRBJ2-3 and V is TRBV7-8; 13 bases agree with TRBD2. The CDR3 has 17 residues. The V gene's germline CDR1 is SGHVS and CDR2 FQNEAQ. Losses at the gene ends were 2 bases for V and 2 bases for J; bases not matched to a gene: 4.

This chain connects TRBV7-9 to TRBJ2-7, with a weak D call TRBD1 (6 bases). In germline, CDR1 is SEHNR, CDR2 FQNEAQ (reference sequence). Trimming shortened V by 1 base and J by 2 bases, and 9 bases separated the two germline ends. The CDR3 has 14 residues. CDR3 sequence reads: CASSLDRAAYEQYF. The CDR3 bases are TGTGCCAGCAGCTTAGACAGGGCCGCCTACGAGCAGTACTTC.

The CDR3 protein is CASSPLQGHYGYTF. The CDR3 coding sequence is TGTGCCAGCTCACCATTGCAGGGGCACTATGGCTACACCTTC. The chain links TRBV18 to TRBJ1-2, with D perhaps matching TRBD1 (6 bases). Germline CDR1 KGHSH, CDR2 LQKENI. The CDR3 sequence is 14 residues long. V was pared by 2 bases and J by 3 bases, with 10 bases between.

The genes are TRBV7-9 and TRBJ2-5; 11 positions match TRBD2. The CDR3 length is 15 residues. With 4 bases clipped from V and 5 bases from J, the junction kept 6 bases outside the gene matches. The germline V gene encodes CDR1 SEHNR and CDR2 FQNEAQ (reference sequence). The CDR3 spells CASSSLAGGRETQYF. The CDR3 DNA reads TGTGCCAGCAGCTCCCTAGCGGGGGGTAGGGAGACCCAGTACTTC.

The chain employs TRBV28 and TRBJ1-1, with D possibly TRBD1 on 5 matching bases. V dropped 1 base and J dropped 4 bases, with 10 bases sitting between them. Looked up from germline, CDR1 is MDHEN and CDR2 is SYDVKM. This CDR3 is 14 amino acids long. The CDR3 reads CASSLSQGGTEAFF. CDR3 bases: TGTGCCAGCAGTTTATCCCAGGGAGGCACTGAAGCTTTCTTT.

V is TRBV4-2 and J is TRBJ2-1; TRBD2 matches 10 bases. J was trimmed by 4 bases and V by 1 base; bases with no gene match: 13. Per germline, CDR1 LGHNA and CDR2 YNFKEQ. The CDR3 sequence is 19 residues long. Written as DNA, the CDR3 is TGTGCCAGCAGCCAAGCGGGTAGCGGGGGGCTGGGGACATACAATGAGCAGTTCTTC. It translates to CASSQAGSGGLGTYNEQFF.

This chain connects TRBV4-3 to TRBJ2-7; D is unresolved. V was clipped by 0 bases and J by 1 base, with 10 bases between them. The CDR3 runs to 15 residues. Germline values: CDR1 LGHNA, CDR2 YSLEER. The CDR3 DNA reads TGCGCCAGCAGCCAAGATTGGGAAGGTTCCTACGAGCAGTACTTC. Protein sequence: CASSQDWEGSYEQYF.